What follows are 24 T cell receptor beta chains derived from one specimen sequenced in a study of Ad26.COV2.S vaccination and SARS-CoV-2 variants. Noted treatment: approximately 18 received Ad26.COV2.S at low or high dose, single or two shots; roughly five received placebo; per-sample allocation not given. At day 63 after the first vaccine or placebo injection, samples were drawn. Clones were read by immunoSEQ multiplex PCR, and TCRdb kept only the in-frame ones, dropping some. The table includes 300,000 to 400,000 clones, roughly 80% detected once. Sequenced here: peripheral blood, sampled in a trial of Ad26.COV2.S vaccine versus placebo. The receptor set was obtained from a person aged 18 to 65 who received the Ad26.COV2.S COVID-19 vaccine or a placebo.

This clone was found a few times. This sequence joins TRBV4-1 and TRBJ2-7; 8 bases agree with TRBD2. The V and J ends lost 0 bases and 3 bases, in that order; junction bases with no gene match: 10. Germline lookup yields CDR1 MGHRA and CDR2 YSYEKL. CDR3 length: 17 residues. CDR3 DNA sequence: TGCGCCAGCAGCCAAGATCTTAGCCAGCGGGGGTACTACGAGCAGTACTTC. Its protein is CASSQDLSQRGYYEQYF.

The rearrangement joins TRBV27 to TRBJ1-5, with D possibly TRBD1 on 5 matching bases. Germline CDR1 reads MNHEY; CDR2 reads SMNVEV (reference sequence). V gave up 5 bases and J gave up 1 base, with 12 bases separating them. The CDR3 is 15 amino acids. This CDR3 is CASSRDWGSNQPQHF. CDR3 DNA sequence: TGTGCCAGCAGTCGGGACTGGGGGAGCAATCAGCCCCAGCATTTT.

This clone was seen more than once but under ten times. CDR3 protein: CASSTPGGADTQYF. The CDR3, as DNA: TGTGCCAGCAGCACCCCTGGGGGGGCAGATACGCAGTATTTT. The chain has TRBV9 and TRBJ2-3, with 7 bases aligning to TRBD2. The CDR3 loop spans 14 amino acids. The ends lost 4 bases at V and 4 bases at J; junction bases unmatched: 6. Germline V gives CDR1 SGDLS, CDR2 YYNGEE. Looking up the rest from reference TRBV9 and TRBJ2-3 gives the full variable domain: DSGVTQTPKHLITATGQRVTLRCSPRSGDLSVYWYQQSLDQGLQFLIQYYNGEERAKGNILERFSAQQFPDLHSELNLSSLELGDSALYFCASSTPGGADTQYFGPGTRLTVL.

The V and J genes are TRBV3-1 (or the pseudogene TRBV3-2) and TRBJ1-6, with unresolved D. The ends were cut back, 1 base at V and 0 bases at J, with 10 bases in the middle. CDR1 is LGHDT, CDR2 YNNKEL, per germline (reference sequence). This CDR3 is 17 amino acids long. This chain's CDR3 is CASSQVVGSSYNSPLHF. The CDR3 DNA is TGTGCCAGCAGCCAAGTAGTCGGGAGCTCCTATAATTCACCCCTCCACTTT.

The rearrangement uses TRBV19 and TRBJ2-1; TRBD1 or TRBD2 may be the D gene (6 bases each). The germline V gene has CDR1 LNHDA and CDR2 SQIVND (reference sequence). V was cut by 6 bases and J by 5 bases, with 17 bases left in between. The CDR3 loop spans 15 amino acids. The CDR3 protein is CASRTRGHTNNEQFF. The CDR3 DNA follows: TGTGCCAGTAGGACCCGGGGGCATACAAACAATGAGCAGTTCTTC.

J is TRBJ2-1 and V is TRBV11-2; D could derive from TRBD1 or TRBD2 (5 bases each). Germline V CDR1 and CDR2: SGHAT, FQNNGV. V gave up 8 bases and J gave up 5 bases, with 16 bases separating them. The CDR3 is 14 amino acids. In DNA form, the CDR3 reads TGTGCCAGCCGAGGGCAGGGCCAGCACAATGAGCAGTTCTTC. This encodes CASRGQGQHNEQFF.

This clone occurred once. V and J are TRBV2 and TRBJ2-7; 10 bases are a match to TRBD2. In germline, CDR1 is SNHLY, CDR2 FYNNEI. The CDR3 has 14 residues. V gave up 8 bases and J gave up 3 bases; unmatched junction bases: 7. This chain's CDR3 is CASGPAGGLYEQYF. The DNA for the CDR3 is TGTGCCAGCGGACCAGCGGGGGGGCTCTACGAGCAGTACTTC.

The chain is built from TRBV5-6 and TRBJ1-4; D uncertain. The CDR3 runs 15 residues. CDR1 SGHDT and CDR2 YYEEEE come from the germline V gene. Trimming pared 1 base from V and 6 bases from J, leaving 13 bases between. This CDR3 reads CASSLFAGVDEKLFF. CDR3 DNA: TGTGCCAGCAGCTTGTTTGCGGGCGTGGATGAAAAACTGTTTTTT.

The chain has TRBV5-6 and TRBJ2-7; D not certain. Germline CDR1 reads SGHDT; CDR2 reads YYEEEE. This CDR3 has 12 amino acids. Between the trimmed V and J ends, which lost 4 bases and 2 bases, there was a span of 7 bases. CDR3 sequence reads: CASSGKAYEQYF. DNA of the CDR3: TGTGCCAGCAGCGGGAAAGCCTACGAGCAGTACTTC. The full variable domain, its missing parts supplied by reference TRBV5-6 and TRBJ2-7, is DAGVTQSPTHLIKTRGQQVTLRCSPKSGHDTVSWYQQALGQGPQFIFQYYEEEERQRGNFPDRFSGHQFPNYSSELNVNALLLGDSALYLCASSGKAYEQYFGPGTRLTVT.

The genes are TRBV3-1 (or the pseudogene TRBV3-2) and TRBJ1-2; D remains unclear. The CDR3 spans 13 residues. CDR1 is LGHDT, CDR2 YNNKEL, per germline (reference sequence). Trimming cost V 2 bases and J 3 bases, with 7 bases left between them. In nucleotides, the CDR3 is TGTGCCAGCAGCCAATTACAGTACTATGGCTACACCTTC. It codes for CASSQLQYYGYTF.

This clone was seen only a few times. The chain is built from TRBV30 and TRBJ2-6; the D gene is possibly TRBD2 (5 bases). V lost 3 bases to trimming and J lost 2 bases, with 11 bases between them. CDR1 and CDR2 (germline): GTSNPN, SVGIG (reference sequence). The CDR3 loop spans 15 amino acids. In DNA form, the CDR3 reads TGTGCCTGGAGCGACGGAGGAGCTGGGGCCAACGTCCTGACTTTC. Translating gives CAWSDGGAGANVLTF.

The J gene is TRBJ2-7, the V gene TRBV5-4; possibly TRBD1 or TRBD2 for D (5 bases each). Germline CDR1 is SGHNT and CDR2 is YYREEE (reference sequence). V lost 1 base, J lost 12 bases, and 20 bases lay in between. This CDR3 has 14 amino acids. CDR3 nucleotide sequence: TGTGCCAGCAGCTTGCAGGACGGGGCTACGGCCGCGTACTTC. The encoded protein is CASSLQDGATAAYF.

V gene TRBV7-2 combines with J gene TRBJ1-1, with a possible D match to TRBD1 (6 bases). The CDR3 spans 14 residues. CDR1 is SGHTA, CDR2 FQGNSA, per germline. Trimming cost V 6 bases and J 3 bases, with 14 bases left between them. CDR3 loop: CASSSDRLYTEAFF. CDR3 DNA: TGTGCCAGCAGTTCCGACAGGCTCTACACTGAAGCTTTCTTT.

The chain carries TRBV7-2 and TRBJ2-7; possibly TRBD2 for D (6 bases). V was pared by 6 bases and J by 7 bases, with 13 bases between. This CDR3 contains 12 residues. Germline CDR1 and CDR2: SGHTA and FQGNSA. CDR3: CASSRQAGEQYF. The CDR3 nucleotides read TGTGCCAGCAGTCGTCAGGCGGGGGAGCAGTACTTC.

The rearrangement uses TRBV5-1 and TRBJ2-3; D may be TRBD1 (6 bases). The CDR3 sequence is 15 residues long. The germline V and J ends were trimmed by 2 bases and 4 bases, with 14 bases remaining between them. Germline CDR1 and CDR2: SGHRS and YFSETQ. CDR3 residues: CASSLRQEKADTQYF. The CDR3 DNA follows: TGCGCCAGCAGCTTACGACAGGAGAAGGCAGATACGCAGTATTTT. The whole variable domain, filled in from reference TRBV5-1 and TRBJ2-3, reads KAGVTQTPRYLIKTRGQQVTLSCSPISGHRSVSWYQQTPGQGLQFLFEYFSETQRNKGNFPGRFSGRQFSNSRSEMNVSTLELGDSALYLCASSLRQEKADTQYFGPGTRLTVL.

The chain is built from TRBV7-6 and TRBJ1-2, with D tentatively TRBD1 (5 bases). Looked up from germline, CDR1 is SGHVS and CDR2 is FNYEAQ. This CDR3 spans 14 amino acids. V lost 5 bases to trimming and J lost 5 bases, with 15 bases between them. Written as DNA, the CDR3 is TGTGCCAGCAGCCCGCAAACATCAGGGTATGGCTACACCTTC. Protein sequence: CASSPQTSGYGYTF.

This clone came up a few times. This chain uses TRBV5-6 with TRBJ2-7; D ambiguous. Per the germline V gene, CDR1 is SGHDT and CDR2 is YYEEEE. The CDR3 runs 16 residues. V was trimmed by 1 base and J by 3 bases, leaving 17 bases between them. DNA of the CDR3: TGTGCCAGCAGCTTGTCGACCCGCCGGCTCCTCTACGAGCAGTACTTC. Its translation is CASSLSTRRLLYEQYF.

This clone appeared a single time. The CDR3 spells CASRPSYTTDTQYF. The CDR3 DNA sequence: TGTGCCAGCAGGCCGAGCTACACCACAGATACGCAGTATTTT. The J gene is TRBJ2-3, the V gene TRBV2; D not resolved. V lost 6 bases and J 2 bases, leaving 12 bases between the germline ends. CDR3 length: 14 amino acids. Germline V gene sequence: CDR1 SNHLY, CDR2 FYNNEI.

The rearrangement uses TRBV9 and TRBJ1-3, with D possibly matching TRBD1 (6 bases). Germline lookup yields CDR1 SGDLS and CDR2 YYNGEE. CDR3 length: 18 amino acids. The ends were cut back, 0 bases at V and 0 bases at J, with 16 bases in the middle. CDR3 protein: CASSVVADSRFSGNTIYF. The CDR3, as DNA: TGTGCCAGCAGCGTAGTTGCGGACAGCAGATTCTCTGGAAACACCATATATTTT.

The V call is TRBV5-6, the J call TRBJ1-6, with 11 bases aligning to TRBD1. Unmatched junction bases numbered 8, after V lost 5 bases and J lost 7 bases. The CDR3 totals 16 residues. Germline assignment: CDR1 SGHDT and CDR2 YYEEEE. The CDR3 DNA is TGTGCCAGCAGTCCGGACAGGGGGCTTGTAAATTCACCCCTCCACTTT. Its protein is CASSPDRGLVNSPLHF.

V is TRBV5-1 and J is TRBJ2-2; tentatively, D is TRBD2 (6 bases). Trimming stripped 4 bases from V and 5 bases from J, with 12 bases between. The V gene's germline CDR1 is SGHRS and CDR2 YFSETQ. The CDR3 runs to 14 residues. CDR3 loop: CASSLQEGTGELFF. The CDR3 DNA sequence: TGCGCCAGCAGCCTCCAGGAGGGGACCGGGGAGCTGTTTTTT.

This chain connects TRBV6-1 to TRBJ1-1, with D uncertain. Germline V gene sequence: CDR1 MNHNS, CDR2 SASEGT. V was clipped by 2 bases and J by 4 bases, with 14 bases between them. This CDR3 spans 15 amino acids. The CDR3 loop reads CASSEQKGGSTEAFF. The CDR3 coding sequence is TGTGCCAGCAGTGAACAAAAGGGCGGCAGCACTGAAGCTTTCTTT.

The chain carries TRBV27 and TRBJ2-5; 9 bases are shared with TRBD1. V lost 6 bases to trimming and J lost 4 bases; unmatched junction nucleotides: 12. The germline CDR1 and CDR2 sequences are MNHEY and SMNVEV (reference sequence). This CDR3 has 16 amino acids. This CDR3 reads CASRTARDRDRETQYF. For the CDR3, the DNA is TGTGCCAGCAGAACTGCCCGGGACAGGGACAGAGAGACCCAGTACTTC.

The chain has TRBV5-1 and TRBJ2-5, with 8 bases matching TRBD2. The length of the CDR3 is 17 residues. Germline CDR1 and CDR2: SGHRS and YFSETQ. Unmatched junction bases numbered 12, after V lost 1 base and J lost 4 bases. The CDR3 nucleotides read TGCGCCAGCAGCTTGTCTTATCGGGGGGGCCTCTTAGAGACCCAGTACTTC. Its protein is CASSLSYRGGLLETQYF.